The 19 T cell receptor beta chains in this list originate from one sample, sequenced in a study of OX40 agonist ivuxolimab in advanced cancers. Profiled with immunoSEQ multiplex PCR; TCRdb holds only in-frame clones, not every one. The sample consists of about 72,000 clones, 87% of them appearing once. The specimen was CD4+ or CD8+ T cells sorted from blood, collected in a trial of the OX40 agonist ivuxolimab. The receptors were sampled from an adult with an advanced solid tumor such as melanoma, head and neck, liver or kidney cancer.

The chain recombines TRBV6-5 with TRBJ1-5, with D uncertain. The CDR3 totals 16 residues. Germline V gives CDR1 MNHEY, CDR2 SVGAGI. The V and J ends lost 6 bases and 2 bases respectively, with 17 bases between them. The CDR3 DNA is TGTGCCAGCAGCTACGACCCGGGGTCGGGCAATCAGCCCCAGCATTTT. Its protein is CASSYDPGSGNQPQHF.

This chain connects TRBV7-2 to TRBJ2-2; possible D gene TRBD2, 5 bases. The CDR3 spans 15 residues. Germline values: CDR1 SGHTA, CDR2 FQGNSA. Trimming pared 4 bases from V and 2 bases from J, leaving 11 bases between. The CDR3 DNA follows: TGTGCCAGCAGCTCCAGAGGGCCTAACACCGGGGAGCTGTTTTTT. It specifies CASSSRGPNTGELFF.

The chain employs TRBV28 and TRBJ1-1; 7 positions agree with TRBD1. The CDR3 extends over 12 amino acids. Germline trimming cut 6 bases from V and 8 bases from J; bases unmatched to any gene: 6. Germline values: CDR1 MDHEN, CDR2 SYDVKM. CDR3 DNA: TGTGCCAGCAGCGACGACAGGGACGAAGCTTTCTTT. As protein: CASSDDRDEAFF.

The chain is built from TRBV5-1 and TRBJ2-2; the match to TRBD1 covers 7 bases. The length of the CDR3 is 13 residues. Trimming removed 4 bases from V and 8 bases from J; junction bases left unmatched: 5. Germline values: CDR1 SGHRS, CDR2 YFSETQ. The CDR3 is CASSMGQQGELFF. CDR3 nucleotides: TGCGCCAGCAGCATGGGACAGCAAGGGGAGCTGTTTTTT.

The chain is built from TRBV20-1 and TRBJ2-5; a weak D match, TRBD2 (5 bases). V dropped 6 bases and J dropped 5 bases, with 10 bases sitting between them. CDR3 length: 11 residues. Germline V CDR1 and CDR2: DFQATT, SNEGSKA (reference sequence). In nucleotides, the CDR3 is TGCAGTGCCCCCACGGGGGAGACCCAGTACTTC. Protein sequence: CSAPTGETQYF.

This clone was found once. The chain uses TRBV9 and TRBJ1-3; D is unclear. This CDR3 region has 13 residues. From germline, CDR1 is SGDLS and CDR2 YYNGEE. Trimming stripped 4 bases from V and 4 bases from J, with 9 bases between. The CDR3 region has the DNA TGTGCCAGCAGCCTCCAGCCCGGAAACACCATATATTTT. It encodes CASSLQPGNTIYF.

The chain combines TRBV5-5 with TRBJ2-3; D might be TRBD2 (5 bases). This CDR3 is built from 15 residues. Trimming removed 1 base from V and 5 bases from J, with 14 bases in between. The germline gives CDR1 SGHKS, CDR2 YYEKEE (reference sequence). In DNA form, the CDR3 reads TGTGCCAGCAGCTTGCGTCCGGGGTGGGAAGATACGCAGTATTTT. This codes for CASSLRPGWEDTQYF.

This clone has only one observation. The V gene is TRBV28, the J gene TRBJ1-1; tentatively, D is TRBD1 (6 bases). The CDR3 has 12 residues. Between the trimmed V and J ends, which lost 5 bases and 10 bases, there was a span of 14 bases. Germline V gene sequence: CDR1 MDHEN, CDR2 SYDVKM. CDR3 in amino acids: CASSNYREGAFF. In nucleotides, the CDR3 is TGTGCCAGCAGTAACTACAGGGAGGGAGCTTTCTTT.

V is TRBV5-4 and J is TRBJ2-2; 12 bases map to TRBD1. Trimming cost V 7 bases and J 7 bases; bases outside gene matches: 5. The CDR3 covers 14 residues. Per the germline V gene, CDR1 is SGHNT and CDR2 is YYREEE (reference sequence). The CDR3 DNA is TGTGCCAGCTCGGGACAGGGGGCTGTCGGGGAGCTGTTTTTT. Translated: CASSGQGAVGELFF.

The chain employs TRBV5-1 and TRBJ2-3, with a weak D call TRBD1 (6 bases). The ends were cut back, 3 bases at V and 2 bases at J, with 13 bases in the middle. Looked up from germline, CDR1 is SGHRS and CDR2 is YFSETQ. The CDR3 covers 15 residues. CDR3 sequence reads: CASSSGAHSTDTQYF. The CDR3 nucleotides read TGCGCCAGCAGCTCAGGGGCCCACTCCACAGATACGCAGTATTTT.

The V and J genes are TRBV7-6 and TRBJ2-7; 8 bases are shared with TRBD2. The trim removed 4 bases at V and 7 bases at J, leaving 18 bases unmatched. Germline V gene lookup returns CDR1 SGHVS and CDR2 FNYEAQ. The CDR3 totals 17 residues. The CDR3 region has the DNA TGTGCCAGCAGCTCCGTACGATTTTCGGGGGGGATTGGGGAGCAGTACTTC. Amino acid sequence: CASSSVRFSGGIGEQYF.

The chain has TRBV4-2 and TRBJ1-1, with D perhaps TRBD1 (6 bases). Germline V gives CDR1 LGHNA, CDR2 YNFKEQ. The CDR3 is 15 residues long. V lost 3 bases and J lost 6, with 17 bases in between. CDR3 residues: CASSQRTAGTAEAFF. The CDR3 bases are TGTGCCAGCAGCCAGAGGACAGCCGGGACGGCTGAAGCTTTCTTT.

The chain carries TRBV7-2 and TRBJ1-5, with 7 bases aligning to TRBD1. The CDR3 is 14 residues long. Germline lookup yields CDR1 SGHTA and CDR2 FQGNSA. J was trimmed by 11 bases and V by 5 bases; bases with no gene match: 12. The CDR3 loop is CASSPGGGRMSQHF. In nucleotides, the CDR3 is TGTGCCAGCAGCCCAGGGGGTGGGCGGATGTCCCAGCATTTT.

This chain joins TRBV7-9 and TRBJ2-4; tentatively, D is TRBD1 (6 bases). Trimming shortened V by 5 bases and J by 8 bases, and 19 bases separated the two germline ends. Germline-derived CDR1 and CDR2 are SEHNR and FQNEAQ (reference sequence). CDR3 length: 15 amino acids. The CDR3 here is CASSRGQRANDIQYF. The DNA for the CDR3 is TGTGCCAGCAGCCGAGGACAGCGCGCAAATGACATTCAGTACTTC.

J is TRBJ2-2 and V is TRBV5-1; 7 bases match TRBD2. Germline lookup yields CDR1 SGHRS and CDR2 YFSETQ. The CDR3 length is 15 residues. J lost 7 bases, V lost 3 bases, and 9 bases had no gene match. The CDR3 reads CASSSRTSGGGELFF. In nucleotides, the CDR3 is TGCGCCAGCAGCTCTCGGACTAGTGGGGGCGGGGAGCTGTTTTTT.

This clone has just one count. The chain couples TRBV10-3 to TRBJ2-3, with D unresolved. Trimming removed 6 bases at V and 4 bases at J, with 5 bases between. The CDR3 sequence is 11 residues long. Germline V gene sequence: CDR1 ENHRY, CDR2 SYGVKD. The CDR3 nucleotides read TGTGCCATCAGGATATCAGATACGCAGTATTTT. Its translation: CAIRISDTQYF.

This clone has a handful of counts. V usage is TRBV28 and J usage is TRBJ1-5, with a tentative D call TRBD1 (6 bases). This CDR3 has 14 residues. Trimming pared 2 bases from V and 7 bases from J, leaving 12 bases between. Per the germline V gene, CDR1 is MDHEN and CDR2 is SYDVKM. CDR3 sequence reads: CASSLPDRSQPQHF. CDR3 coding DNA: TGTGCCAGCAGTTTACCTGACAGGTCCCAGCCCCAGCATTTT.

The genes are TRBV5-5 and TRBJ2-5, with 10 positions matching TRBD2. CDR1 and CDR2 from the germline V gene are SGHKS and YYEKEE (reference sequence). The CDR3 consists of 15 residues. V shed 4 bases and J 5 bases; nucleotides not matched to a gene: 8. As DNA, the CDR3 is TGTGCCAGCAGCCACGGACTAGCGGCCTCGGAGACCCAGTACTTC. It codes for CASSHGLAASETQYF.

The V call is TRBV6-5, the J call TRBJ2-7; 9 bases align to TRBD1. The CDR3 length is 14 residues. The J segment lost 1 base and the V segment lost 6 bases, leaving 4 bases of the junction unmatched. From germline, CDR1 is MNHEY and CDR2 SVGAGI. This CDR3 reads CASRTGTGSYEQYF. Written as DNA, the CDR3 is TGTGCCAGCAGAACAGGGACAGGGTCCTACGAGCAGTACTTC.